This TCR beta chain was captured by sequencing in a study of vaccination effects on CD4 cells after COVID-19. Only in-frame clones appear in the TCRdb table, and some are missing; sequencing was by immunoSEQ multiplex PCR. The sample lists about 45,000 clones, approximately 81% occurring once. CDR1 is KGHSH and CDR2 is LQKENI in the germline V gene. V was cut by 2 bases and J by 4 bases, with 17 bases left in between. This CDR3 contains 17 residues. Expansion of antigen-specific CD4+ T cells with viral peptide pools was carried out by the ViraFEST assay before sequencing. Isolation of CD4+ T cells took place after nine to ten days of culture. The person was diagnosed with PCR-confirmed SARS-CoV-2 infection between March and December 2020. A few million PBMC per well were cultured with roughly 9 IU/ml IL-2 and roughly 9.9 ug/ml peptides. Fresh IL-2-containing medium replaced half the medium on days 3 and 7.

As concerns this clone: Its specificity is unknown.

The material sequenced was CD4+ T cells from PBMCs cultured with a peptide pool, taken before COVID-19 vaccination. This receptor was identified in a human donor who had a prior SARS-CoV-2 infection. The chain combines TRBV18 with TRBJ2-2; the D is unclear. The CDR3, as DNA: TGTGCCAGCTCACCATTTGAAGCGTTCGTGGGCACCGGGGAGCTGTTTTTT. Its protein product is CASSPFEAFVGTGELFF.